This T cell receptor (beta chain) was documented in a study of Ad26.COV2.S vaccination and SARS-CoV-2 variants listed by TCRdb under 2021. About the study as a whole: Vaccine-arm donors came from COV1001, a multicentre, randomized, double-blind, placebo-controlled phase I-IIa trial of Ad26.COV2.S in healthy adults. Blinding of investigators to trial group allocation was maintained during experiments and outcome assessment. Ad26.COV2.S was given intramuscularly at 5x10^10 or 1x10^11 viral particles, as a single shot or as two shots 56 days apart. TCRbeta repertoire sequencing was used to assess the specificity and breadth of SARS-CoV-2-reactive T cell receptors after Ad26.COV2.S vaccination. The TCR-sequenced set comprised approximately 32 samples: roughly 19 Ad26.COV2.S vaccine recipients, 5 placebo recipients and 8 SARS-CoV-2 convalescent individuals. Trial participants were randomized into five groups of five: low-dose or high-dose Ad26.COV2.S given once or twice, or placebo on both occasions.

The germline V gene sets CDR1 to SGDLS and CDR2 to YYNGEE. V drops 1 base and J drops 0 bases, leaving 11 bases in between. Including the terminal cysteine and phenylalanine, the CDR3 comprises 16 residues. The retained sequence is limited to the CDR3, 48 bases, with the frame set at the first base. Results and caveats for the whole study, not just this receptor: According to the authors, total T cell responses may have been underestimated by the TCR breadth and depth analyses. Vaccine and placebo recipients had comparable non-spike TCR breadth, which fits with the vaccine containing only spike. After vaccination, substantial breadth of spike-specific CD8+ and CD4+ T cell responses was reported. The study was not powered to compare responses between vaccine doses or regimens. Compared with placebo recipients, Ad26.COV2.S recipients showed higher spike-specific TCR breadth (P = 0.0014).

TCRbeta CDR3 regions were sequenced with the immunoSEQ Assay. After extraction, genomic DNA underwent amplification by bias-controlled multiplex PCR, followed by high-throughput sequencing. The published analysis was carried out like this. Collapsing and filtering of sequences were performed to quantify the absolute abundance of each unique TCRbeta CDR3 region. T cell fraction was estimated by normalizing TCRbeta template counts to usable DNA, with usable DNA measured through amplification of reference genes found in all nucleated cells. Repertoire TCRs were annotated as SARS-CoV-2-specific by exact matching of V gene, CDR3 amino acid sequence and J gene to a known reactive TCR set. The reference SARS-CoV-2 TCR set came from MIRA and was filtered for enrichment in COVID-19-positive ImmuneCODE repertoires, removing public or cross-reactive TCRs. Based on the MIRA antigens, annotated TCRs were further analysed at the level of specific ORF or position within ORF. Breadth was defined as annotated unique rearrangements over total unique productive rearrangements; depth was the summed frequency of those rearrangements. Two-sided Wilcoxon rank-sum tests were used to compare TCR breadth between groups. The source is immuneACCESS, and TCRdb retained only in-frame sequences with V and J called. Part of the clones is not carried over; for the studies checked, unresolved V genes explain less than half of this, and the remainder is unexplained. V and J calls plus clone size are reproduced from that table; the DNA served to infer D and trimming. This sample comprises about 350,000 clones, 85% of them detected only once. The ten top clones hold 3.3% of the sample.

This clone was counted only a few times. Its antigen is unknown. Base qualities are not recorded, but no much larger clone differs from it by a single base. The sample's treatment or condition, from its label and the paper: 15 to 20 received Ad26.COV2.S at low or high dose, single or two shots; roughly 5 received placebo; per-sample allocation not given. Repertoires of vaccine and placebo recipients were sequenced from samples taken on day 63 after the first injection. In Cohort 1b, about 27 adults aged 18-55 years were enrolled at a single site in Boston, USA, between 29 July and 7 August 2020. Ad26.COV2.S consisted of a replication-incompetent adenovirus type 26 vector by which a prefusion-stabilized SARS-CoV-2 spike protein from the original Wuhan strain was expressed.

The source of this sequence is a person between 18 and 65 years old who received the Ad26.COV2.S COVID-19 vaccine or a placebo. Specimen: peripheral blood, collected in a trial of Ad26.COV2.S vaccine versus placebo. The rearranged segments are TRBV9 and TRBJ1-3; a tentative D match to TRBD1 spans 5 bases. CDR3 region: CASSVSVGRSGNTIYF. In nucleotides, the sequence is TGTGCCAGCAGCGTATCGGTGGGACGCTCTGGAAACACCATATATTTT.